These 6 T cell receptor beta chains came from one sample sequenced in a study of T-cell memory formation after mild COVID-19. Using its own MiXCR run on the 5' RACE reads, TCRdb lists one record per CDR3 protein. The sample carries 150,000 to 200,000 distinct CDR3 sequences, less than 20% recorded once. Sequenced: PBMCs or a T cell subset sorted from them (not recorded which). These receptors came from a young man who had mild COVID-19 (a few samples of this study predate the infection). Cell type and time point are not known.

Concerning this clonotype itself: This sequence may be a read error, since a much larger clone differs from it by one base. The chain has TRBV5-1 and TRBJ2-3; 11 bases are shared with TRBD2. The CDR3 has 16 residues. The V gene's germline CDR1 is SGHRS and CDR2 YFSETQ. In nucleotides, the CDR3 is TGCGACAGCAGCGGAGGGACTAGCGGATTCACAGATACGCAGTATTTT. Amino acids: CDSSGGTSGFTDTQYF. Together with reference TRBV5-1 and TRBJ2-3, the CDR3 gives the full variable domain: KAGVTQTPRYLIKTRGQQVTLSCSPISGHRSVSWYQQTPGQGLQFLFEYFSETQRNKGNFPGRFSGRQFSNSRSEMNVSTLELGDSALYLCDSSGGTSGFTDTQYFGPGTRLTVL.

J is TRBJ2-3 and V is TRBV5-1, with a possible D match to TRBD2 (6 bases). The CDR3 length is 16 residues. The V gene lost 6 bases and the J gene lost 7 bases, with 24 bases spanning the gap. The germline V gene encodes CDR1 SGHRS and CDR2 YFSETQ. The CDR3: CASTLIPGEVSNTQYF. In nucleotides, the CDR3 is TGCGCCAGCACTCTGATTCCGGGGGAAGTCTCAAATACGCAGTATTTT.

This clonotype was seen a handful of times. The rearrangement uses TRBV4-1 and TRBJ2-7; TRBD1 is a possible D gene (6 bases). The CDR3 is 15 amino acids. V dropped 0 bases and J dropped 3 bases, with 12 bases sitting between them. Germline values: CDR1 MGHRA, CDR2 YSYEKL. This chain's CDR3 is CASSQDPGALYEQYF. CDR3 nucleotide sequence: TGCGCCAGCAGCCAAGATCCAGGGGCCCTCTACGAGCAGTACTTC.

CDR3 DNA: TGCGCCAGCAGCTTCAACAGTTACAATGAGCAGTTCTTC. Translation: CASSFNSYNEQFF. The V call is TRBV5-1, the J call TRBJ2-1; D not resolved. CDR3 length equals 13 residues. Trimming cost V 2 bases and J 4 bases, with 7 bases left between them. Germline CDR1 is SGHRS and CDR2 is YFSETQ. Full variable domain (rest looked up from reference TRBV5-1 and TRBJ2-1): KAGVTQTPRYLIKTRGQQVTLSCSPISGHRSVSWYQQTPGQGLQFLFEYFSETQRNKGNFPGRFSGRQFSNSRSEMNVSTLELGDSALYLCASSFNSYNEQFFGPGTRLTVL.

The V gene is TRBV28, the J gene TRBJ1-5, with D perhaps matching TRBD1 (6 bases). V lost 3 bases and J 3 bases, leaving 12 bases between the germline ends. Germline-derived CDR1 and CDR2 are MDHEN and SYDVKM. There are 15 residues in the CDR3. The CDR3 bases are TGTGCCAGCAGTTTGGGAGACAGGCACAATCAGCCCCAGCATTTT. This translates into CASSLGDRHNQPQHF.

This clonotype turned up a few times. The V and J genes are TRBV5-6 and TRBJ1-5, with a possible D match to TRBD1 (6 bases). Germline values: CDR1 SGHDT, CDR2 YYEEEE. The CDR3 runs 15 residues. V was pared by 1 base and J by 3 bases, with 11 bases between. The CDR3 loop is CASSLWGGYNQPQHF. The CDR3 DNA is TGTGCCAGCAGCTTGTGGGGGGGCTACAATCAGCCCCAGCATTTT. Full variable domain (remainder filled in from reference TRBV5-6 and TRBJ1-5): DAGVTQSPTHLIKTRGQQVTLRCSPKSGHDTVSWYQQALGQGPQFIFQYYEEEERQRGNFPDRFSGHQFPNYSSELNVNALLLGDSALYLCASSLWGGYNQPQHFGDGTRLSIL.